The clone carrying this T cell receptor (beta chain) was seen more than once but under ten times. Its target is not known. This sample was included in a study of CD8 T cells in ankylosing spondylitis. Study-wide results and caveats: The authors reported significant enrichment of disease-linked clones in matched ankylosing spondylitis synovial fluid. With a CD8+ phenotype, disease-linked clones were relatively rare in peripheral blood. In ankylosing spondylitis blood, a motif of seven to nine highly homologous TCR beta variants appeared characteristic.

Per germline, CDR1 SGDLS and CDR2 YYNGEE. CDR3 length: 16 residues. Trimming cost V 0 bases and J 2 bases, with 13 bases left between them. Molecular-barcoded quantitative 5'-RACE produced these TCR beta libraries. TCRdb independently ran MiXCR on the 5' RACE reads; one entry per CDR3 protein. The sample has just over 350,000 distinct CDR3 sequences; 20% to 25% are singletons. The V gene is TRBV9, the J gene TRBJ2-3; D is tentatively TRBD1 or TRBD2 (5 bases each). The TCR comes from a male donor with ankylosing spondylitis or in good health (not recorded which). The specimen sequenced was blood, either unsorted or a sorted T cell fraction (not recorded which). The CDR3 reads CASSVATGTITDTQYF. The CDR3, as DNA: TGTGCCAGCAGCGTAGCTACCGGGACCATCACAGATACGCAGTATTTT.